This note documents a single T cell receptor (beta chain) sequence. This entry comes from a study of blood T cell repertoires in COVID-19. For the study at large: Spain, Italy and the United States supplied samples that represented acute and convalescent COVID-19. PBMCs, B-cell-depleted T cells, or T cells were the source of the cDNA or gDNA that made up the material.

Study processing details: Estimation of nucleated cell counts relied on the amplification of reference gene primers. This table comes from immunoSEQ multiplex PCR, and its TCRdb copy is limited to in-frame clones, with some not included. Clone size and V and J calls were adopted from that table, with D and trimming inferred from the DNA. The sample includes around 250,000 clones, approximately 86% of them seen just once. Germline V gene lookup returns CDR1 GTSNPN and CDR2 SVGIG (reference sequence). The V gene end was trimmed by 3 bases and the J gene end by 0 bases; junction bases not matched to a gene: 4. The CDR3 is 14 residues long.

The chain uses TRBV30 and TRBJ2-7, with 8 bases matching TRBD1. The specimen was peripheral blood. This sequence was found in a middle-aged man with active or convalescent COVID-19. For the CDR3, the DNA is TGTGCCTGGAGCCGGGACAGGAGCTCCTACGAGCAGTACTTC. It is translated as CAWSRDRSSYEQYF. The whole variable domain, filled in from reference TRBV30 and TRBJ2-7, reads SQTIHQWPATLVQPVGSPLSLECTVEGTSNPNLYWYRQAAGRGLQLLFYSVGIGQISSEVPQNLSASRPQDRQFILSSKKLLLSDSGFYLCAWSRDRSSYEQYFGPGTRLTVT.